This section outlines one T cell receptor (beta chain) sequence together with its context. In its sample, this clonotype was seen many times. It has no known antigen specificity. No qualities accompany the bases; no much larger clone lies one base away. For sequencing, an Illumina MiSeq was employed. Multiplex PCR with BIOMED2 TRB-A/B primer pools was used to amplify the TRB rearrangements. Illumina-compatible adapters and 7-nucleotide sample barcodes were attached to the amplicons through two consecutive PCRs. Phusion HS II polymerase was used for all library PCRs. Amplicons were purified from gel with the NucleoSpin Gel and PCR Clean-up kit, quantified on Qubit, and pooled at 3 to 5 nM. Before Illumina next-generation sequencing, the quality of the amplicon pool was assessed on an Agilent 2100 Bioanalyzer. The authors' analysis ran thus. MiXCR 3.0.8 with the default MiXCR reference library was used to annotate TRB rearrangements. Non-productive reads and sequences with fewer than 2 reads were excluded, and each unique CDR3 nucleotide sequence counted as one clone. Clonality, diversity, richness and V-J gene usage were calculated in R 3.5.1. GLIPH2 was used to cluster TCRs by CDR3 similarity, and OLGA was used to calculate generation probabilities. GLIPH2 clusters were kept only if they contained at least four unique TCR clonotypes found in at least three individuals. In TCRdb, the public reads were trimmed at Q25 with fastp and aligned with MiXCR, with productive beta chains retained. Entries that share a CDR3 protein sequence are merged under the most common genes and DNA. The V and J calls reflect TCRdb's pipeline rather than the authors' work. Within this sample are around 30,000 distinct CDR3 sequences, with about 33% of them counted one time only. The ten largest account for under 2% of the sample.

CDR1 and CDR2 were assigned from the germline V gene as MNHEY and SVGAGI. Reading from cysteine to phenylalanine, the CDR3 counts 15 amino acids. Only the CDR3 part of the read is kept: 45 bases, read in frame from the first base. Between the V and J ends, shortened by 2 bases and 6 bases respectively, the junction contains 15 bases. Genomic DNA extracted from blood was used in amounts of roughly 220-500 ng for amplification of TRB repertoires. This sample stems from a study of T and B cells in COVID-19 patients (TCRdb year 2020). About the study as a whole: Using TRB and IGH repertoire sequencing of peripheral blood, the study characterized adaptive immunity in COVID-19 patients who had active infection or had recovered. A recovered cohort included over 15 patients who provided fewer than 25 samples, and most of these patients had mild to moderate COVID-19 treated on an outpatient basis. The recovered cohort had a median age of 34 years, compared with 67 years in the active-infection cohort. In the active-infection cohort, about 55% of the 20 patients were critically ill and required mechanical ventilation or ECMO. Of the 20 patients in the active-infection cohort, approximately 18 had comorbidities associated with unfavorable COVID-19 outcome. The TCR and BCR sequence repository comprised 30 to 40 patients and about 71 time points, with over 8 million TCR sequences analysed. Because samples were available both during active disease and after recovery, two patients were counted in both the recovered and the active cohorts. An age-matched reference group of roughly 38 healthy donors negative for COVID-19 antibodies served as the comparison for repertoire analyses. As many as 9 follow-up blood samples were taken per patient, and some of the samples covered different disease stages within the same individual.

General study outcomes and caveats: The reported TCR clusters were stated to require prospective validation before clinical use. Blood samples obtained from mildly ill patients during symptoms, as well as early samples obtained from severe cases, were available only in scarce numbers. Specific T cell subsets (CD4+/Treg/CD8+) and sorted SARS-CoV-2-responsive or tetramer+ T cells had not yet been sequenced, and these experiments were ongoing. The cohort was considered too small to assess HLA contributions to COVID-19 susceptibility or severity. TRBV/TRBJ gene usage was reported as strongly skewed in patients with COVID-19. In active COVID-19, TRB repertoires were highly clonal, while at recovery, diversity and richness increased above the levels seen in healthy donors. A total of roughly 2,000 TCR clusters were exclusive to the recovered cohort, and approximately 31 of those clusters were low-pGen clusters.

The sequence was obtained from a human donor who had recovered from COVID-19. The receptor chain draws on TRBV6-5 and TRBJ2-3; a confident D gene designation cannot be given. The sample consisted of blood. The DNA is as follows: TGTGCCAGCAGTTACCCACCGGGCCTAAGGGATACGCAGTATTTT. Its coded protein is CASSYPPGLRDTQYF.